This TCR beta chain was observed in a study of technical replicates of blood from a few donors. This clone was found many times. Germline-derived CDR1 and CDR2 are MNHEY and SVGAGI. The CDR3 is 14 residues long. The junction had 4 bases not matched to a gene; V was cut back by 6 bases and J by 9 bases. TCRdb keeps only in-frame clones here, not all; method: immunoSEQ multiplex PCR. The table shows some 62,000 clones, with roughly 86% occurring only once. The sample was PBMCs. The rearrangement uses TRBV6-5 and TRBJ1-6, with 11 positions matching TRBD1. This clonotype was obtained from a human donor in good health. Some clones in this sample may be carry-over from other donors' samples. DNA of the CDR3: TGTGCCAGCAGGCCGGGACAGGGGGTTTCACCCCTCCACTTT. This translates into CASRPGQGVSPLHF.